The next 5 T cell receptor beta chains were all read from a single sample in a study of cytomegalovirus exposure and HLA in healthy donors. Researchers ran the PCR with 60 Vbeta and 13 Jbeta primers. The data were produced by immunoSEQ multiplex PCR, yet TCRdb's version contains in-frame clones alone and is incomplete. The table records approximately 180,000 clones, almost 80% of them present only once. Sequenced input: PBMCs. These receptors were taken from a man in his forties or fifties in good health and CMV-seropositive.

The gene calls are TRBV5-4 and TRBJ2-7; D gene uncertain. Trimming took off 4 bases at V and 3 bases at J, with 8 bases between the two ends. Germline CDR1 reads SGHNT; CDR2 reads YYREEE (reference sequence). The CDR3 spans 12 residues. CDR3 sequence: CASSPNNYEQYF. The CDR3 bases are TGTGCCAGCAGCCCGAACAACTACGAGCAGTACTTC.

The rearrangement uses TRBV7-2 and TRBJ2-1; 8 nucleotides align to TRBD2. The CDR3 contains 16 residues. Germline CDR1 and CDR2: SGHTA and FQGNSA. V shed 2 bases, J shed 7 bases, and the junction held 10 bases outside the gene matches. The CDR3 here is CASSLSAGGLSNEQFF. For the CDR3, the DNA is TGTGCCAGCAGCTTATCGGCGGGAGGTCTCTCTAATGAGCAGTTCTTC.

The V and J genes are TRBV27 and TRBJ1-6; 9 bases map to TRBD1. The CDR3 is 16 amino acids. Germline V gene lookup returns CDR1 MNHEY and CDR2 SMNVEV (reference sequence). Losses at the gene ends were 3 bases for V and 7 bases for J; bases not matched to a gene: 7. The CDR3 loop is CASSFVVGQGNSPLHF. As DNA, the CDR3 is TGTGCCAGCAGTTTCGTCGTTGGACAGGGGAATTCACCCCTCCACTTT.

J is TRBJ2-2 and V is TRBV19, with a weak D call TRBD1 (6 bases). The CDR3 covers 16 residues. V was clipped by 3 bases and J by 2 bases, with 13 bases between them. Germline values: CDR1 LNHDA, CDR2 SQIVND (reference sequence). This CDR3 is CASSIGTGRNTGELFF. The CDR3 nucleotides read TGTGCCAGTAGTATCGGCACAGGGCGAAACACCGGGGAGCTGTTTTTT.

The rearrangement joins TRBV5-1 to TRBJ2-7; 8 bases match TRBD1. V was pared by 7 bases and J by 2 bases, with 8 bases of the junction left unmatched. CDR1 SGHRS and CDR2 YFSETQ come from the germline V gene. The CDR3 is made up of 14 amino acids. The CDR3: CASQDRGNPYEQYF. In DNA form, the CDR3 reads TGCGCCAGCCAAGACAGGGGAAATCCCTACGAGCAGTACTTC.